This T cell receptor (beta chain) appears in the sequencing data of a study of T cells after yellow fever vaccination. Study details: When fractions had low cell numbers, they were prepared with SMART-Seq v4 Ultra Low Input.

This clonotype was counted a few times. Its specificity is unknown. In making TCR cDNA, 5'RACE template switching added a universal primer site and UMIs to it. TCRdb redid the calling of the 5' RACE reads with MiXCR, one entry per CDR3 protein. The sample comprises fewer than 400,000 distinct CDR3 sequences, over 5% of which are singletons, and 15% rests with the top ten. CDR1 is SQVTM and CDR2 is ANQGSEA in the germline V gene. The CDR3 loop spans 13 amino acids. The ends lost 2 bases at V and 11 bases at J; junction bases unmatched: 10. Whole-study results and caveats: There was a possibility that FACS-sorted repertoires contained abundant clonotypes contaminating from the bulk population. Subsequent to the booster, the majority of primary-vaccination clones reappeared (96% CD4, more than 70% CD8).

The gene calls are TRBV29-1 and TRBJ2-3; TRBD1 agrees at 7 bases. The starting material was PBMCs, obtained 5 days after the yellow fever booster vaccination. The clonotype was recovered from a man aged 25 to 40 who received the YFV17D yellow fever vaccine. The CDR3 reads CSVEPGQRRVQYF. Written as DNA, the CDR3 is TGCAGCGTTGAACCGGGACAGCGCCGGGTGCAGTATTTT.